These T cell receptor beta chains were read from a single sample in a study of regulatory T cells in long-lasting Graves disease. Using its own MiXCR run on the multiplex PCR reads, TCRdb lists one record per CDR3 protein. Among 350,000 to 450,000 distinct CDR3 sequences, under 25% were seen once, and the ten largest hold roughly an eighth. The sample was peripheral blood mononuclear cells (PBMCs), taken when the disease was refractory, from a patient treated with antithyroid drugs. The source is a female donor with Graves disease. Both conserved end residues are part of each CDR3. The D gene is left open where the match is weak. The size field is filled for only some rows; it gives once, few, many or a size class.

D	size	J	V	length	CDR3	DNA
TRBD1	NA	TRBJ2-7	TRBV30	15	CAWSERTGISYEQYF	TGTGCCTGGAGTGAACGGACAGGGATTTCCTACGAGCAGTACTTC
NA	few	TRBJ2-5	TRBV11-2	17	CASFAKGSATLQETQYF	TGTGCCAGCTTTGCCAAGGGATCAGCGACCCTCCAAGAGACCCAGTACTTC
TRBD1	many	TRBJ1-2	TRBV7-2	15	CASSLEHRGLRGYTF	TGTGCCAGCAGCTTAGAGCACAGGGGGCTTCGGGGCTACACCTTC
NA	many	TRBJ1-5	TRBV28	17	CASNQGAAGGSNQPQHF	TGTGCCAGCAACCAAGGGGCAGCGGGGGGGAGCAATCAGCCCCAGCATTTT
TRBD2	many	TRBJ2-5	TRBV3-1	16	CASSQGLGTSGKTQYF	TGTGCCAGCAGCCAAGGTCTTGGGACTAGTGGGAAGACCCAGTACTTC
TRBD2	NA	TRBJ2-7	TRBV18	17	CASSPALAGSNSYEQYF	TGTGCCAGCTCACCGGCACTAGCGGGATCTAACAGCTACGAGCAGTACTTC
NA	many	TRBJ1-1	TRBV7-3	13	CASSSTGNTEAFF	TGTGCCAGCAGCTCGACAGGGAACACTGAAGCTTTCTTT
NA	few	TRBJ1-5	TRBV28	13	CASSLQGIQPQHF	TGTGCCAGCAGTTTGCAGGGTATTCAGCCCCAGCATTTT
NA	NA	TRBJ2-1	TRBV5-6	15	CASSPSPTRDNEQFF	TGTGCCAGCAGTCCCTCCCCGACTAGAGACAATGAGCAGTTCTTC
NA	many	TRBJ2-5	TRBV12-3/TRBV12-4	15	CASSSARVGGETQYF	TGTGCCAGCAGTTCGGCCCGGGTTGGGGGGGAGACCCAGTACTTC
TRBD2	NA	TRBJ2-3	TRBV29-1	11	CSVETSDLQYF	TGCAGCGTTGAAACTAGCGACCTGCAGTATTTT
NA	few	TRBJ1-2	TRBV5-1	16	CASSRGWESSNYGYTF	TGCGCCAGCAGCCGAGGATGGGAGAGCTCTAACTATGGCTACACCTTC
TRBD1	NA	TRBJ2-7	TRBV6-5	15	CASSSGQAPSYEQYF	TGTGCCAGCAGTTCTGGACAGGCCCCCTCCTACGAGCAGTACTTC
NA	NA	TRBJ2-2	TRBV2	15	CASSFLSTNTGELFF	TGTGCCAGCAGCTTTCTAAGCACGAACACCGGGGAGCTGTTTTTT
NA	NA	TRBJ1-5	TRBV11-3	15	CASSLGTGGSQPQHF	TGTGCCAGCAGCTTGGGTACAGGCGGGAGTCAGCCCCAGCATTTT
NA	NA	TRBJ2-1	TRBV7-6	14	CASSPLGRPDEQFF	TGTGCCAGCAGCCCACTAGGTCGGCCAGATGAGCAGTTCTTC
NA	many	TRBJ1-2	TRBV3-1	16	CASSQDQGHLGYGYTF	TGTGCCAGCAGCCAAGATCAGGGACACCTTGGCTATGGCTACACCTTC
NA	many	TRBJ1-1	TRBV6-1	17	CASSESPFREGYTEAFF	TGTGCCAGCAGTGAATCCCCTTTTCGCGAAGGCTACACTGAAGCTTTCTTT
NA	many	TRBJ2-7	TRBV11-2	13	CASSLPPSYEQYF	TGTGCCAGCAGCCTTCCGCCGAGCTACGAGCAGTACTTC
NA	many	TRBJ2-7	TRBV20-1	14	CSARQDGSSYEQYF	TGCAGTGCTAGACAGGATGGGAGCTCCTACGAGCAGTACTTC
TRBD2	many	TRBJ2-5	TRBV10-3	14	CAISEKASGETQYF	TGTGCCATCAGTGAGAAGGCTAGCGGAGAGACCCAGTACTTC
NA	NA	TRBJ2-2	TRBV19	16	CASSPLFRGNTGELFF	TGTGCCAGTAGTCCCTTGTTCAGGGGGAACACCGGGGAGCTGTTTTTT
NA	NA	TRBJ1-3	TRBV16	14	CASSSGLTGNTIYF	TGTGCCAGCAGCTCGGGACTTACTGGAAACACCATATATTTT
TRBD1	many	TRBJ2-7	TRBV28	15	CATRTGLTTSYEQYF	TGTGCCACCAGGACAGGCTTAACCACCTCCTACGAGCAGTACTTC
NA	few	TRBJ1-1	TRBV18	16	CASSPRQGGIDTEAFF	TGTGCCAGCTCTCCGAGGCAGGGTGGTATTGACACTGAAGCTTTCTTT
NA	few	TRBJ1-2	TRBV29-1	9	CSVEQGSTF	TGCAGCGTTGAACAGGGATCCACCTTC
NA	few	TRBJ1-3	TRBV12-3/TRBV12-4	11	CASSSYSTIYF	TGTGCCAGCAGTTCGTACAGCACCATATATTTT
TRBD1	once	TRBJ1-2	TRBV25-1	13	CASSAAGTAGCTF	TGTGCCAGCAGTGCCGCCGGGACAGCCGGCTGCACCTTC
NA	NA	TRBJ1-5	TRBV13	14	CASSSMQGAQPQHF	TGTGCCAGCAGCTCGATGCAGGGAGCTCAGCCCCAGCATTTT
NA	NA	TRBJ1-2	TRBV4-1	16	CASSQEVPSRGYGYTF	TGCGCCAGCAGCCAAGAGGTACCGTCCCGCGGCTATGGCTACACCTTC
TRBD2	many	TRBJ2-5	TRBV7-2	15	CASSLGFAGGPFQYF	TGTGCCAGCAGCTTAGGATTTGCGGGAGGGCCGTTCCAGTACTTC
TRBD1	many	TRBJ2-7	TRBV28	14	CASSSTGQGYEQYF	TGTGCCAGCAGTTCAACGGGACAGGGGTACGAGCAGTACTTC
NA	few	TRBJ2-5	TRBV7-3	13	CASSRSREETQYF	TGTGCCAGCAGCCGCAGCCGAGAGGAGACCCAGTACTTC
TRBD1	NA	TRBJ2-7	TRBV19	15	CASSRKQGVSYEQYF	TGTGCCAGTAGTAGAAAACAGGGGGTCTCCTACGAGCAGTACTTC
NA	many	TRBJ1-1	TRBV10-2	14	CASSGTLGGTEAFF	TGCGCCAGCAGTGGGACTTTGGGCGGCACTGAAGCTTTCTTT
TRBD1	many	TRBJ1-4	TRBV20-1	14	CSAQSGGLGEKLFF	TGCAGTGCCCAATCAGGGGGTCTGGGTGAAAAACTGTTTTTT
TRBD1	NA	TRBJ2-5	TRBV20-1	15	CSARGAGGEGETQYF	TGCAGTGCTAGAGGGGCAGGGGGTGAAGGTGAGACCCAGTACTTC
NA	few	TRBJ2-1	TRBV3-1	13	CASSQESYNEQFF	TGTGCCAGCAGCCAAGAGAGCTACAATGAGCAGTTCTTC
NA	many	TRBJ1-1	TRBV29-1	11	CSVEQFTEAFF	TGCAGCGTTGAACAGTTCACTGAAGCTTTCTTT
NA	NA	TRBJ2-5	TRBV20-1	11	CSAPVLGTQYF	TGCAGTGCGCCTGTCTTGGGCACCCAGTACTTC
NA	NA	TRBJ1-5	TRBV7-8	16	CASSPRGPGSNQPQHF	TGTGCCAGCAGCCCCAGAGGCCCCGGGAGCAATCAGCCCCAGCATTTT
TRBD2	many	TRBJ2-5	TRBV20-1	14	CSAKGTSGSETQYF	TGCAGTGCTAAAGGGACTAGCGGGTCGGAGACCCAGTACTTC
TRBD2	NA	TRBJ2-7	TRBV19	15	CASSWRLAGVWEQYF	TGTGCCAGTAGTTGGAGACTAGCGGGAGTTTGGGAGCAGTACTTC
NA	many	TRBJ1-5	TRBV12-3/TRBV12-4	14	CASRPLVGNQPQHF	TGTGCCAGCCGACCCCTTGTAGGCAATCAGCCCCAGCATTTT
NA	many	TRBJ2-7	TRBV28	13	CASSLGRPHEQYF	TGTGCCAGCAGTTTGGGCAGGCCCCACGAGCAGTACTTC
NA	NA	TRBJ1-4	TRBV15	15	CATSGGENLNEKLFF	TGTGCCACCAGCGGGGGAGAGAACCTTAATGAAAAACTGTTTTTT
TRBD1	NA	TRBJ2-5	TRBV6-1	16	CASSESRGRGQETQYF	TGTGCCAGCAGTGAATCCAGGGGGCGAGGGCAAGAGACCCAGTACTTC
NA	few	TRBJ1-5	TRBV20-1	18	CSARVAAPVSYSNQPQHF	TGCAGTGCTAGAGTGGCGGCACCGGTTAGCTATAGCAATCAGCCCCAGCATTTT
TRBD1	many	TRBJ1-2	TRBV2	15	CASSDKGRGQIGYTF	TGTGCCAGCAGTGATAAAGGCAGGGGGCAGATTGGCTACACCTTC
TRBD1	NA	TRBJ1-1	TRBV25-1	16	CASSEETGGYNTEAFF	TGTGCCAGCAGTGAAGAGACAGGGGGCTATAACACTGAAGCTTTCTTT
TRBD1	few	TRBJ2-3	TRBV28	16	CASSSGTGLITDTQYF	TGTGCCAGCAGTTCAGGGACAGGGCTAATTACAGATACGCAGTATTTT
TRBD1	many	TRBJ2-7	TRBV6-1	14	CASRLQGGSYEQYF	TGTGCCAGCAGGCTACAGGGGGGCTCCTACGAGCAGTACTTC
TRBD2	NA	TRBJ2-7	TRBV27	16	CASSGGTSGATYEQYF	TGTGCCAGCAGTGGGGGGACTAGCGGAGCAACGTACGAGCAGTACTTC
NA	NA	TRBJ1-5	TRBV30	15	CAWTKGGRGNQPQHF	TGTGCCTGGACCAAGGGGGGGCGAGGCAATCAGCCCCAGCATTTT